One and the same sample provided the 11 T cell receptor beta chains below, sequenced in a study of CD8+ T cells in alopecia areata. TCR sequencing used cDNA made by reverse transcription of extracted RNA. Only in-frame clones appear in the TCRdb table, and some are missing; sequencing was by immunoSEQ multiplex PCR. The sample lists roughly 73,000 clones, 29% occurring once. Described treatment: oral pan-JAK inhibitor, 5-10 mg twice daily. Sequencing used CD8+ T cells sorted from blood, obtained at week 4, from a patient treated with tofacitinib. The receptors stem from a human donor with alopecia areata.

V gene TRBV15 combines with J gene TRBJ2-7; D unclear. CDR3 length: 14 amino acids. The V and J ends lost 1 base and 3 bases respectively, with 10 bases between them. The germline V gene encodes CDR1 LNHNV and CDR2 YYDKDF (reference sequence). The CDR3 DNA follows: TGTGCCACCAGCAGAGCGGACCTTCGCTACGAGCAGTACTTC. Translating gives CATSRADLRYEQYF.

This rearrangement joins TRBV9 to TRBJ2-2, with a possible D match to TRBD1 (5 bases). V gave up 0 bases and J gave up 6 bases, with 12 bases separating them. Per germline, CDR1 SGDLS and CDR2 YYNGEE. CDR3 length equals 15 residues. The CDR3 loop reads CASSVVGRDPGELFF. The CDR3 nucleotides are TGTGCCAGCAGCGTAGTGGGCAGGGATCCCGGGGAGCTGTTTTTT. Supplemented by reference TRBV9 and TRBJ2-2, the full variable domain reads DSGVTQTPKHLITATGQRVTLRCSPRSGDLSVYWYQQSLDQGLQFLIQYYNGEERAKGNILERFSAQQFPDLHSELNLSSLELGDSALYFCASSVVGRDPGELFFGEGSRLTVL.

This clone has a count of ten or more. This rearrangement joins TRBV11-2 to TRBJ2-1; 7 bases match TRBD1. CDR1 SGHAT and CDR2 FQNNGV come from the germline V gene. This CDR3 is built from 15 residues. V was pared by 8 bases and J by 7 bases, with 14 bases of the junction left unmatched. This CDR3 reads CASGTGTASTNEQFF. The DNA for the CDR3 is TGTGCCAGCGGGACCGGGACAGCGAGTACTAATGAGCAGTTCTTC.

This sequence joins TRBV7-9 and TRBJ2-1; D is undetermined. V shed 5 bases and J shed 6 bases, with 8 bases lying between them. The CDR3 length is 12 residues. Looked up from germline, CDR1 is SEHNR and CDR2 is FQNEAQ (reference sequence). This chain's CDR3 is CASSGGINEQFF. The CDR3 nucleotides are TGTGCCAGCAGCGGTGGGATCAATGAGCAGTTCTTC. Combining the CDR3 with reference TRBV7-9 and TRBJ2-1 gives the whole variable domain DTGVSQNPRHKITKRGQNVTFRCDPISEHNRLYWYRQTLGQGPEFLTYFQNEAQLEKSRLLSDRFSAERPKGSFSTLEIQRTEQGDSAMYLCASSGGINEQFFGPGTRLTVL.

Only a few counts were recorded for this clone. This rearrangement joins TRBV2 to TRBJ2-7; 7 positions agree with TRBD2. The CDR3 consists of 15 residues. Trimming took 5 bases from V and 2 from J; bases not matched to a gene: 9. Germline CDR1 SNHLY, CDR2 FYNNEI. In DNA, the CDR3 is TGTGCCAGCAGTCCTTCTAGCGGAGGGACCTACGAGCAGTACTTC. It is translated as CASSPSSGGTYEQYF.

This clone was seen just once. This sequence joins TRBV7-6 and TRBJ2-2; possibly TRBD2 for D (5 bases). From germline, CDR1 is SGHVS and CDR2 FNYEAQ. The CDR3 spans 17 residues. V shed 1 base and J shed 6 bases, with 18 bases lying between them. The CDR3 protein is CASSLVAHQPGAGELFF. The CDR3 region has the DNA TGTGCCAGCAGCTTAGTGGCGCACCAGCCCGGGGCCGGGGAGCTGTTTTTT.

This clone was observed a few times. The chain combines TRBV9 with TRBJ2-2; no clear D gene. V was cut by 2 bases and J by 7 bases, with 6 bases left in between. Germline V lookup: CDR1 SGDLS, CDR2 YYNGEE. The CDR3 consists of 12 residues. The DNA for the CDR3 is TGTGCCAGCAGCGTCGGAAACGGGGAGCTGTTTTTT. It is translated as CASSVGNGELFF.

The rearrangement links TRBV29-1 to TRBJ1-2, with TRBD1 matching 11 bases. With V trimmed by 7 bases and J by 2 bases, 3 bases remained unmatched. Germline assignment: CDR1 SQVTM and CDR2 ANQGSEA. This CDR3 has 13 residues. The CDR3 is CSGTGGSNYGYTF. The DNA of the CDR3 is TGCAGCGGGACAGGGGGCTCCAACTATGGCTACACCTTC.

In this sample, this clone turned up a few times. The gene calls are TRBV6-5 and TRBJ1-5, with TRBD1 as a possible D gene (5 bases). Deletions cut 6 bases from V and 0 bases from J, with 9 bases between. Germline loops: CDR1 MNHEY, CDR2 SVGAGI. This CDR3 has 14 residues. CDR3 in amino acids: CASSQGRSNQPQHF. The CDR3 DNA sequence: TGTGCCAGCAGCCAGGGCCGTAGCAATCAGCCCCAGCATTTT.

The CDR3 spells CASSQPGGNQPQHF. Written as DNA, the CDR3 is TGTGCCAGCAGCCAACCCGGGGGCAATCAGCCCCAGCATTTT. This rearrangement joins TRBV7-9 to TRBJ1-5; D not resolved. V lost 5 bases and J lost 2, with 10 bases in between. The CDR3 covers 14 residues. Germline-derived CDR1 and CDR2 are SEHNR and FQNEAQ (reference sequence).

V is TRBV30 and J is TRBJ2-3; D may be TRBD2 (6 bases). Trimming pared 1 base from V and 0 bases from J, leaving 14 bases between. The germline V gene has CDR1 GTSNPN and CDR2 SVGIG (reference sequence). This CDR3 contains 16 residues. This chain's CDR3 is CAWSDPTSLSTDTQYF. CDR3 coding DNA: TGTGCCTGGAGTGATCCAACTAGCCTAAGCACAGATACGCAGTATTTT. Looking up the rest from reference TRBV30 and TRBJ2-3 gives the full variable domain: SQTIHQWPATLVQPVGSPLSLECTVEGTSNPNLYWYRQAAGRGLQLLFYSVGIGQISSEVPQNLSASRPQDRQFILSSKKLLLSDSGFYLCAWSDPTSLSTDTQYFGPGTRLTVL.